This T cell receptor (beta chain) appears in the sequencing data of a study of blood T cell repertoires in COVID-19. The assay was immunoSEQ multiplex PCR, and TCRdb's table has in-frame clones only and misses some. This sample carries about 70,000 clones, around 86% of them seen once, and the ten largest clones take approximately 11%. The CDR3 totals 17 residues. Germline V gene lookup returns CDR1 WNHNN and CDR2 SYGVQD (reference sequence). Trimming at V came to 8 bases and at J to 4 bases, leaving 15 bases not matched to a gene. The clonotype was recovered from a woman aged 18 to 35 with acute or convalescent COVID-19. The source material was peripheral blood. The chain links TRBV10-1 to TRBJ1-5; 9 bases are a match to TRBD1. DNA of the CDR3: TGCGCCAGCGCCGGGACAGGGCCCGCATTACCGAATCAGCCCCAGCATTTT. This encodes CASAGTGPALPNQPQHF.